These 12 T cell receptor beta chains came from one sample sequenced in a study of T cells in localized non-small cell lung cancer. This table comes from immunoSEQ multiplex PCR, and its TCRdb copy is limited to in-frame clones, with some not included. The table lists under 40,000 clones, about 81% of them singletons. Specimen: peripheral blood, collected before any cancer treatment. The receptors here all came from a male donor aged 60 or over with stage II squamous cell lung carcinoma.

The chain recombines TRBV19 with TRBJ2-3, with D uncertain. The CDR3 is 15 amino acids. Germline CDR1 and CDR2: LNHDA and SQIVND (reference sequence). V was shortened by 3 bases and J by 5 bases, with 15 bases between the two germline ends. As DNA, the CDR3 is TGTGCCAGTAGTATCGGTGGGATGTCGGGAGATACGCAGTATTTT. Translated, it gives CASSIGGMSGDTQYF.

This sequence joins TRBV4-1 and TRBJ2-1; the D is unclear. The CDR3 is made up of 13 amino acids. Germline CDR1 reads MGHRA; CDR2 reads YSYEKL. V lost 4 bases, J lost 8 bases, and 12 bases lay in between. The CDR3 region has the DNA TGCGCCAGCAGCCCGGGCCCAGTAGATGAGCAGTTCTTC. Residues: CASSPGPVDEQFF.

The J gene is TRBJ2-3, the V gene TRBV9; D is perhaps TRBD2 (7 bases). The CDR3 has 14 amino acids. Trimming cost V 0 bases and J 6 bases, with 11 bases left between them. Germline CDR1 and CDR2: SGDLS and YYNGEE. The CDR3 region has the DNA TGTGCCAGCAGCGTAGCTGGGGGGGCGGATACGCAGTATTTT. Its translation: CASSVAGGADTQYF.

This clone has only a few counts. The chain combines TRBV4-1 with TRBJ1-3; 7 positions agree with TRBD1. V was clipped by 8 bases and J by 0 bases; unmatched bases: 4. CDR1 is MGHRA and CDR2 is YSYEKL in the germline V gene. The CDR3 loop spans 14 amino acids. The CDR3 nucleotides read TGCGCCAGCCGACAGGGCCACTCTGGAAACACCATATATTTT. As protein: CASRQGHSGNTIYF.

This chain joins TRBV5-1 and TRBJ1-1; tentative D call: TRBD1 (5 bases). Germline-derived CDR1 and CDR2 are SGHRS and YFSETQ. This CDR3 spans 13 amino acids. Trimming left V 5 bases short and J 0 bases short, with 8 bases between. CDR3 in DNA: TGCGCCAGCAGGGAGGGGATGAACACTGAAGCTTTCTTT. Residues: CASREGMNTEAFF. The full variable domain, rest sourced from reference TRBV5-1 and TRBJ1-1, is KAGVTQTPRYLIKTRGQQVTLSCSPISGHRSVSWYQQTPGQGLQFLFEYFSETQRNKGNFPGRFSGRQFSNSRSEMNVSTLELGDSALYLCASREGMNTEAFFGQGTRLTVV.

J is TRBJ1-5 and V is TRBV9, with TRBD1 as a possible D gene (5 bases). V lost 4 bases and J 2 bases, leaving 10 bases between the germline ends. CDR3 length: 14 residues. Germline V gene sequence: CDR1 SGDLS, CDR2 YYNGEE. CDR3 nucleotide sequence: TGTGCCAGCAGCTCAGGGAAGGGCAATCAGCCCCAGCATTTT. Residues: CASSSGKGNQPQHF.

The gene calls are TRBV28 and TRBJ1-1; TRBD1 is a possible D gene (5 bases). Germline lookup yields CDR1 MDHEN and CDR2 SYDVKM. This CDR3 contains 15 residues. With 2 bases removed from V and 1 base from J, the gap between germline ends came to 11 bases. CDR3 in amino acids: CASSLADSPNTEAFF. DNA of the CDR3: TGTGCCAGCAGTTTAGCTGACAGCCCGAACACTGAAGCTTTCTTT.

The V gene is TRBV7-2, the J gene TRBJ2-1; 10 positions match TRBD2. This CDR3 spans 14 amino acids. V was clipped by 1 base and J by 9 bases; unmatched bases: 3. In germline, CDR1 is SGHTA, CDR2 FQGNSA. Here the CDR3 reads CASSLEAGGREQFF. The CDR3 DNA reads as TGTGCCAGCAGCTTAGAAGCGGGGGGGCGTGAGCAGTTCTTC.

The CDR3 coding sequence is TGCGCCAGCAGCTTACTAGCGGGAGGACAAGAGACCCAGTACTTC. It specifies CASSLLAGGQETQYF. This chain links TRBV5-1 with TRBJ2-5, with 12 bases that match TRBD2. The germline V gene encodes CDR1 SGHRS and CDR2 YFSETQ. This CDR3 has 15 residues. The V gene end was trimmed by 2 bases and the J gene end by 2 bases; junction bases not matched to a gene: 1.

This chain joins TRBV2 and TRBJ2-7; D is possibly TRBD2 (7 bases). Per the germline V gene, CDR1 is SNHLY and CDR2 is FYNNEI. The V end lost 4 bases, the J end lost 7 bases, and 11 bases lay between the germline ends. The CDR3 consists of 12 residues. The DNA for the CDR3 is TGTGCCAGCAGTGGGAGGGGGGGTGAGCAGTACTTC. Residues: CASSGRGGEQYF.

The J gene is TRBJ2-5, the V gene TRBV7-2; D remains unclear. Germline assignment: CDR1 SGHTA and CDR2 FQGNSA. V lost 0 bases and J lost 5, with 10 bases in between. The CDR3 is made up of 14 amino acids. The DNA of the CDR3 is TGTGCCAGCAGCTTAGCGCTTACCCGGGAGACCCAGTACTTC. Amino acids: CASSLALTRETQYF.

The J gene is TRBJ2-5, the V gene TRBV2; 10 nucleotides line up with TRBD2. The CDR3 is made up of 16 amino acids. Germline CDR1 and CDR2: SNHLY and FYNNEI. Germline trimming cut 2 bases from V and 4 bases from J; bases unmatched to any gene: 7. The CDR3 is CASSERVSGRSETQYF. The DNA for the CDR3 is TGTGCCAGCAGTGAAAGGGTTAGCGGGAGGTCAGAGACCCAGTACTTC. Supplemented by reference TRBV2 and TRBJ2-5, the full variable domain reads EPEVTQTPSHQVTQMGQEVILRCVPISNHLYFYWYRQILGQKVEFLVSFYNNEISEKSEIFDDQFSVERPDGSNFTLKIRSTKLEDSAMYFCASSERVSGRSETQYFGPGTRLLVL.